This TCR beta chain originates from a study of cytomegalovirus exposure and HLA in healthy donors. Study at large: Researchers previously reported finding 90 million to 130 million unique TCR beta sequences from roughly 170 million T cells.

This clone has a handful of counts. The antigen is unknown. PCR amplification relied on 60 Vbeta primers (plus 13 Jbeta primers). TCRdb's copy holds only in-frame clones and misses some; the assay was immunoSEQ multiplex PCR. The table shows 270,000 or so clones, with about nine tenths occurring only once. Germline-derived CDR1 and CDR2 are GTSNPN and SVGIG (reference sequence). The CDR3 length is 13 residues. V was pared by 3 bases and J by 2 bases, with 10 bases between. Overall study results and limits: CMV serostatus was the only recorded immune exposure for donors. Data from an earlier analysis indicated that most TCR beta V segments were productive either about 90% or about 30% of the time. Later analysis suggested links between common viral pathogens and several top significant clusters.

Sequenced material: PBMCs. The V gene is TRBV30, the J gene TRBJ1-1, with TRBD1 as a possible D gene (6 bases). This receptor was identified in a man aged 35-49 years in good health and CMV-seropositive. The CDR3 region has the DNA TGTGCCTGGAGAGGGGGAAAAAACACTGAAGCTTTCTTT. This sequence encodes CAWRGGKNTEAFF.